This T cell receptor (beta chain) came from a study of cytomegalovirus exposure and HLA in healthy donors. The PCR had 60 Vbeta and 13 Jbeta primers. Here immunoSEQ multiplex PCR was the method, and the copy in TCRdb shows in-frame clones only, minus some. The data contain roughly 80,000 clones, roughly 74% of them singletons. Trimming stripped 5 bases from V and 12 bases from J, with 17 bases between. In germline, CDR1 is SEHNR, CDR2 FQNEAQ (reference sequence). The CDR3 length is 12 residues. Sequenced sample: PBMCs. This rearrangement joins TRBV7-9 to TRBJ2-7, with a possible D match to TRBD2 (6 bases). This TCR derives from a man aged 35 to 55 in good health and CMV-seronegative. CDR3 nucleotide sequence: TGTGCCAGCAGCCCCCCCCGGCTCGGGGGGTACTTC. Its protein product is CASSPPRLGGYF.